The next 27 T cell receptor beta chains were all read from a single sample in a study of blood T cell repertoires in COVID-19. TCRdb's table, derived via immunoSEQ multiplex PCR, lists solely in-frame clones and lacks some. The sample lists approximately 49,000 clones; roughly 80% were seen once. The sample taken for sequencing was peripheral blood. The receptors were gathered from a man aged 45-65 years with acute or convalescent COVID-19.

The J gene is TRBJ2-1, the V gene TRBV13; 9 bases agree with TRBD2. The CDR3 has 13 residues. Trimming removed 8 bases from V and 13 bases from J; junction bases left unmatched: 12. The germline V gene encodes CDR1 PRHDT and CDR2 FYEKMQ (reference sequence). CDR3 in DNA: TGTGCCAGCGCACCTAGCGGGACCCGAGCCCAGTTCTTC. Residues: CASAPSGTRAQFF.

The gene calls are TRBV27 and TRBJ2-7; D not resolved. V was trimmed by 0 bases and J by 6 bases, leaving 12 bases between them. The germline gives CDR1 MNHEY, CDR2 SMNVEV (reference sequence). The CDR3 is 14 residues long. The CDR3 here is CASSLSSGLIEQYF. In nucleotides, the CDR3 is TGTGCCAGCAGTTTATCGTCAGGTCTAATCGAGCAGTACTTC.

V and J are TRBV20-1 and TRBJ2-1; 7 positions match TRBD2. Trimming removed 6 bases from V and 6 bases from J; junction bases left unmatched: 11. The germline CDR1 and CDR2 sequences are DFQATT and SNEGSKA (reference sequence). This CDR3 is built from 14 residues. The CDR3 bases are TGCAGTGCCAGTGAAGGCGGGGGTCTCAATGAGCAGTTCTTC. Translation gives CSASEGGGLNEQFF.

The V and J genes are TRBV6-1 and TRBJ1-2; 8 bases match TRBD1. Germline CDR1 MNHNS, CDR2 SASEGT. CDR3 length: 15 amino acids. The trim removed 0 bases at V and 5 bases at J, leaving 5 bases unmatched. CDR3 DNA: TGTGCCAGCAGTGAAGCTAGGACAGGGCGGTATGGCTACACCTTC. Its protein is CASSEARTGRYGYTF.

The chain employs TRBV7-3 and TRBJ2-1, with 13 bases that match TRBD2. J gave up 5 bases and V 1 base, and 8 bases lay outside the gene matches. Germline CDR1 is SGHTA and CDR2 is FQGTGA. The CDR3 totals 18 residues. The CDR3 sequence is CASSLRTGTSGTHNEQFF. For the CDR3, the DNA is TGTGCCAGCAGCTTAAGGACCGGGACTAGCGGGACCCACAATGAGCAGTTCTTC.

CDR3 sequence reads: CASGQGSGANVLTF. The CDR3, as DNA: TGTGCCAGCGGACAGGGGTCTGGGGCCAACGTCCTGACTTTC. The rearrangement joins TRBV6-5 to TRBJ2-6, with TRBD1 matching over 9 bases. The CDR3 is 14 residues long. The V and J ends lost 8 bases and 1 base, in that order; junction bases with no gene match: 0. CDR1 MNHEY and CDR2 SVGAGI come from the germline V gene.

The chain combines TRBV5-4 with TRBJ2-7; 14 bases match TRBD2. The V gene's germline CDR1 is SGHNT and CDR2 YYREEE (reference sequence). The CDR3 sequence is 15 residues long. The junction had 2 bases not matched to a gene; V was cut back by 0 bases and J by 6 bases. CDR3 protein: CASSLGGTSGSEQYF. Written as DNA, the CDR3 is TGTGCCAGCAGCTTGGGAGGGACTAGCGGGAGCGAGCAGTACTTC.

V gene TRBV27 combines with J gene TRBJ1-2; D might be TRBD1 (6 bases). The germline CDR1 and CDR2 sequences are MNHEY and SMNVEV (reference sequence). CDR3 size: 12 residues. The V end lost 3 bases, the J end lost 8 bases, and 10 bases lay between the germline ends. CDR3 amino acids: CASSLRGRGYTF. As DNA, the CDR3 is TGTGCCAGCAGTTTGCGGGGGCGAGGCTACACCTTC.

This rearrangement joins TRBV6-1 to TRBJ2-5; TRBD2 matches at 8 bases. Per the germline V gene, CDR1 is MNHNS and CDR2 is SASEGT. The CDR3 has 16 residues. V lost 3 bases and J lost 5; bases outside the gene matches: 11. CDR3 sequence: CASSDLWTSPEETQYF. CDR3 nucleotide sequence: TGTGCCAGCAGTGACCTATGGACTAGCCCCGAGGAGACCCAGTACTTC.

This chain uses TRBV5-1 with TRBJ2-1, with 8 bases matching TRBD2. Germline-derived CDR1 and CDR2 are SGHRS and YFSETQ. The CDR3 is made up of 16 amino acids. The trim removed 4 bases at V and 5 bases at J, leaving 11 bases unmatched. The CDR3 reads CASSQLIGGVDNEQFF. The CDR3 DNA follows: TGCGCCAGCAGCCAACTTATCGGGGGGGTCGACAATGAGCAGTTCTTC.

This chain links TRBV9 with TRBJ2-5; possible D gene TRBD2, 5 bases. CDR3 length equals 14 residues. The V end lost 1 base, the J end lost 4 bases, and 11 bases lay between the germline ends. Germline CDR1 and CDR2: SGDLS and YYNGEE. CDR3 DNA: TGTGCCAGCAGCGTACGGGCTAGCCCAGAGACCCAGTACTTC. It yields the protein CASSVRASPETQYF.

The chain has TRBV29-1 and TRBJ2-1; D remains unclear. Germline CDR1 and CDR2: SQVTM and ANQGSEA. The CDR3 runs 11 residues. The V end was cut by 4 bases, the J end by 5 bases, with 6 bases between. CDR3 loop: CSVAGDNEQFF. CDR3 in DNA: TGCAGCGTTGCGGGTGACAATGAGCAGTTCTTC.

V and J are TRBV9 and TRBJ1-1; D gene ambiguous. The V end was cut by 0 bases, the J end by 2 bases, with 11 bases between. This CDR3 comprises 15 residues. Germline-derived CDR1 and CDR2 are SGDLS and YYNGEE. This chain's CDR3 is CASSVGIDPNTEAFF. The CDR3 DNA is TGTGCCAGCAGCGTAGGAATAGATCCTAACACTGAAGCTTTCTTT. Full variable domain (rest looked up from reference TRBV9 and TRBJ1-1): DSGVTQTPKHLITATGQRVTLRCSPRSGDLSVYWYQQSLDQGLQFLIQYYNGEERAKGNILERFSAQQFPDLHSELNLSSLELGDSALYFCASSVGIDPNTEAFFGQGTRLTVV.

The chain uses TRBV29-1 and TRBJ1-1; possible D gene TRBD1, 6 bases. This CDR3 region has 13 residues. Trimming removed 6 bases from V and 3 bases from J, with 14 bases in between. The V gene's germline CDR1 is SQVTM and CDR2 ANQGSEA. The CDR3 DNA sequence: TGCAGCGTGCCTGGCGGGGGGCACACTGAAGCTTTCTTT. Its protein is CSVPGGGHTEAFF.

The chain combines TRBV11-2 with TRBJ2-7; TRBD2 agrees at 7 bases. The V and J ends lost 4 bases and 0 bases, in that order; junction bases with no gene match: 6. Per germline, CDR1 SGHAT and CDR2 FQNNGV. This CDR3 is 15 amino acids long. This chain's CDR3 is CASSYTAGVSYEQYF. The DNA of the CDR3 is TGTGCCAGCAGCTACACGGCGGGGGTCTCCTACGAGCAGTACTTC.

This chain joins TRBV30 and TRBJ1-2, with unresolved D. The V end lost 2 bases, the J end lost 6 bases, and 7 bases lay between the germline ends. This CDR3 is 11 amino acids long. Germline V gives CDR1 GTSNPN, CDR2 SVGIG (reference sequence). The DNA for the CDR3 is TGTGCCTGGAGTACGGGGAATGGCTACACCTTC. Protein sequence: CAWSTGNGYTF. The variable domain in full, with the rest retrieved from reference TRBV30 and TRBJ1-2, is SQTIHQWPATLVQPVGSPLSLECTVEGTSNPNLYWYRQAAGRGLQLLFYSVGIGQISSEVPQNLSASRPQDRQFILSSKKLLLSDSGFYLCAWSTGNGYTFGSGTRLTVV.

In DNA form, the CDR3 reads TGTGCCAGCAGCTTAAAGGCGGGTTACGAGCAGTACTTC. Encoded protein: CASSLKAGYEQYF. The chain carries TRBV11-2 and TRBJ2-7; maybe TRBD2 (5 bases). Trimming removed 2 bases at V and 4 bases at J, with 9 bases between. This CDR3 is 13 amino acids long. CDR1 is SGHAT, CDR2 FQNNGV, per germline.

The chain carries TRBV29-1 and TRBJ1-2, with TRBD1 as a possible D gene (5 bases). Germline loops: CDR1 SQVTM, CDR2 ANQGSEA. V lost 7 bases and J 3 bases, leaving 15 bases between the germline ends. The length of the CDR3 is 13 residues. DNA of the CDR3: TGCAGCGCACGGGGGGAGGAGGACTATGGCTACACCTTC. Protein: CSARGEEDYGYTF.

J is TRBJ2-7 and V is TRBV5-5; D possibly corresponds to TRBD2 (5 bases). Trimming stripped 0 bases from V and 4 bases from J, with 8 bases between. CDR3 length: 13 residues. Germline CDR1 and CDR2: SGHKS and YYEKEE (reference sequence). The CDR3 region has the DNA TGTGCCAGCAGCTTGGGACGGAGGTACGAGCAGTACTTC. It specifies CASSLGRRYEQYF.

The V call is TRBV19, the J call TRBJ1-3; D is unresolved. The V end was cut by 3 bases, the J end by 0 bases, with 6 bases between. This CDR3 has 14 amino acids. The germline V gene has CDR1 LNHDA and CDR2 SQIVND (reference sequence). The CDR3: CASSIVSSGNTIYF. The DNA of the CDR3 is TGTGCCAGTAGTATTGTCAGCTCTGGAAACACCATATATTTT.

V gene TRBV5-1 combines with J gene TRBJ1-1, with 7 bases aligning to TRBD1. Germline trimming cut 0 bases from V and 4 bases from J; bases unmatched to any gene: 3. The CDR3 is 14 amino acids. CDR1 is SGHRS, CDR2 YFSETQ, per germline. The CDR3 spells CASSLEGAITEAFF. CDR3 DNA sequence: TGCGCCAGCAGCTTGGAGGGGGCGATCACTGAAGCTTTCTTT.

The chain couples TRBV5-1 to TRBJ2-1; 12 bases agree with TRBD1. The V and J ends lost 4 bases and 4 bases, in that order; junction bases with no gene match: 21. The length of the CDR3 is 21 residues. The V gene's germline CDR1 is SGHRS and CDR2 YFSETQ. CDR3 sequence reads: CASSINARDRGRVAVYNEQFF. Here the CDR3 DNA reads TGCGCCAGCAGCATAAACGCCCGGGACAGGGGGCGGGTAGCGGTGTACAATGAGCAGTTCTTC.

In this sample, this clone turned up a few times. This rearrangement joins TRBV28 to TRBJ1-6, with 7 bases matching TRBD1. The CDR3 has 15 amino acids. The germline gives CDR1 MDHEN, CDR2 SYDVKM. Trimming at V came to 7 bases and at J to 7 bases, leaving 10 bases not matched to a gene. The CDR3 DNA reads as TGTGCCAGCAAAATTGAGGGGGCCCAAAATTCACCCCTCCACTTT. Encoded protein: CASKIEGAQNSPLHF.

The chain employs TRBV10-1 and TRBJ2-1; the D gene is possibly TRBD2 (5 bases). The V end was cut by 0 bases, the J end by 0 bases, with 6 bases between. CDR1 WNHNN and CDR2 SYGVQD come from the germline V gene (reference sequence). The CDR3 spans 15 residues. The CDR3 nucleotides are TGCGCCAGCAGTGAGTCGGGAGTCTCCTACAATGAGCAGTTCTTC. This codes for CASSESGVSYNEQFF.

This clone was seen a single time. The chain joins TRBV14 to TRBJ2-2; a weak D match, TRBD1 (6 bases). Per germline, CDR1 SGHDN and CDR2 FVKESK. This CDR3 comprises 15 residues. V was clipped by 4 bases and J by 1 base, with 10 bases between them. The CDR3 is CASSLHRVNTGELFF. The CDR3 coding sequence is TGTGCCAGCAGCCTCCACAGGGTGAACACCGGGGAGCTGTTTTTT.

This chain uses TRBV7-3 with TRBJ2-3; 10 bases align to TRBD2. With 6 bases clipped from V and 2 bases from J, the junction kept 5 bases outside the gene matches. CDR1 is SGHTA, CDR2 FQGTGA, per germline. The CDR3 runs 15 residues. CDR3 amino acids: CASSLAGVLTDTQYF. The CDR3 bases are TGTGCCAGCAGTCTAGCGGGGGTTCTCACAGATACGCAGTATTTT.

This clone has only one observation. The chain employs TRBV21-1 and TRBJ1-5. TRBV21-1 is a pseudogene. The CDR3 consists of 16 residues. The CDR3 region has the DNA TGTGCCAGCAGCAAAAGAGATTCCGGGAGGAATCAGCCCCAGCATTTT. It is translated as CASSKRDSGRNQPQHF.